A selection of T cell receptor beta chains follows, all from one sample in a study of blood T cell repertoires in COVID-19. TCRdb's copy holds only in-frame clones and misses some; the assay was immunoSEQ multiplex PCR. The sample records around 50,000 clones, 90% being singletons. Sequencing input: peripheral blood. These TCRs come from a human donor in a cohort sampled during active COVID-19. Both conserved end residues are part of each CDR3. The order of the fields is clone size, J gene, D gene, V gene, CDR3 length, CDR3 DNA, CDR3 protein. A D gene is named only where the DNA matches it firmly. Clone size, where shown, is once, few, many, or a class for clones that have expanded.

size: .; J: TRBJ2-7; D: TRBD1; V: TRBV4-1; length: 17; DNA: TGCGCCAGCAGCCAAGGTGCTCGGGGACAGTTCGCCTACGAGCAGTACTTC; CDR3: CASSQGARGQFAYEQYF
size: few; J: TRBJ2-7; D: .; V: TRBV7-8; length: 14; DNA: TGTGCCAGCAGCTTAGCACAGGCAAGCTACGAGCAGTACTTC; CDR3: CASSLAQASYEQYF
size: .; J: TRBJ1-6; D: TRBD1; V: TRBV11-1; length: 13; DNA: TGTGCCAGCAGCCGGGACAGGGATTCACCCCTCCACTTT; CDR3: CASSRDRDSPLHF
size: .; J: TRBJ2-3; D: .; V: TRBV18; length: 14; DNA: TGTGCCAGCTCATCGGACTGGGGTTCAGATACGCAGTATTTT; CDR3: CASSSDWGSDTQYF
size: .; J: TRBJ2-5; D: TRBD2; V: TRBV19; length: 14; DNA: TGTGCCAGTAGTACTAGCGGGAGGGGGGAGACCCAGTACTTC; CDR3: CASSTSGRGETQYF
size: .; J: TRBJ2-7; D: TRBD2; V: TRBV3-1/TRBV3-2; length: 15; DNA: TGTGCCAGCAGCCAGGATGGGAGCGGGAGGGTCGAGCAGTACTTC; CDR3: CASSQDGSGRVEQYF
size: .; J: TRBJ1-2; D: .; V: TRBV30; length: 15; DNA: TGTGCCTGGAGTGGAGACAGCCCAGCTAACTATGGCTACACCTTC; CDR3: CAWSGDSPANYGYTF
size: .; J: TRBJ1-3; D: .; V: TRBV7-2; length: 16; DNA: TGTGCCAGCAGCTTAGTGGGGGCAGCCTCTGGAAACACCATATATTTT; CDR3: CASSLVGAASGNTIYF
size: .; J: TRBJ2-5; D: .; V: TRBV12-3/TRBV12-4; length: 13; DNA: TGTGCCAGCAGTTTTTCCCTACAAGAGACCCAGTACTTC; CDR3: CASSFSLQETQYF
size: .; J: TRBJ2-1; D: .; V: TRBV5-1; length: 15; DNA: TGCGCCAGCAGTACGCAGGGCAGTTCCTACAATGAGCAGTTCTTC; CDR3: CASSTQGSSYNEQFF
size: once; J: TRBJ2-1; D: .; V: TRBV2; length: 15; DNA: TGTGCCAGCTTCGAGCGACCAATAAAGGCAGATGAGCAGTTCTTC; CDR3: CASFERPIKADEQFF
size: .; J: TRBJ1-1; D: .; V: TRBV6-2/TRBV6-3; length: 13; DNA: TGTGCCAGCAGTTACTCGAATAGCGTGGAGGCTTTCTTT; CDR3: CASSYSNSVEAFF
size: .; J: TRBJ2-5; D: .; V: TRBV4-1; length: 13; DNA: TGCGCCAGCAGCCAAGACCACGGGGAGACCCAGTACTTC; CDR3: CASSQDHGETQYF
size: once; J: TRBJ2-5; D: .; V: TRBV19; length: 14; DNA: TGTGCCAGTAGTCAAGGGGGAGCCCAAGAGACCCAGTACTTC; CDR3: CASSQGGAQETQYF
size: .; J: TRBJ2-7; D: TRBD1; V: TRBV19; length: 14; DNA: TGTGCCAGTAGTCCTGGACAGGGTTCAGGCGAGCAGTACTTC; CDR3: CASSPGQGSGEQYF
size: .; J: TRBJ2-1; D: TRBD2; V: TRBV7-2; length: 16; DNA: TGTGCCAGCAGCCCCGGACTAGCGGGAGTCTACAATGAGCAGTTCTTC; CDR3: CASSPGLAGVYNEQFF
size: .; J: TRBJ2-7; D: .; V: TRBV6-5; length: 11; DNA: TGTGCCAGCAGCCATCAATACGAGCAGTACTTC; CDR3: CASSHQYEQYF
size: .; J: TRBJ1-2; D: TRBD1; V: TRBV24-1; length: 13; DNA: TGTGCCACGGCGGGACAGGGGAACTATGGCTACACCTTC; CDR3: CATAGQGNYGYTF
size: .; J: TRBJ2-1; D: TRBD2; V: TRBV5-1; length: 15; DNA: TGCGCCAGCAGCAGGAGACTAGCAGCTTCCGATGAGCAGTTCTTC; CDR3: CASSRRLAASDEQFF
size: .; J: TRBJ2-1; D: TRBD2; V: TRBV5-6; length: 18; DNA: TGTGCCAGCAGCTTGGGGCTAGCGGGGATAAACTCCTACAATGAGCAGTTCTTC; CDR3: CASSLGLAGINSYNEQFF
size: .; J: TRBJ2-3; D: TRBD2; V: TRBV28; length: 18; DNA: TGTGCCAGCATTTCGCTAGCGGGATCCACACACCGCACAGATACGCAGTATTTT; CDR3: CASISLAGSTHRTDTQYF
size: .; J: TRBJ1-3; D: TRBD1; V: TRBV3-1/TRBV3-2; length: 16; DNA: TGTGCCAGCAGCCAGGAGACAGGGGCTAGGGGAAACACCATATATTTT; CDR3: CASSQETGARGNTIYF
size: .; J: TRBJ2-2; D: .; V: TRBV5-6; length: 16; DNA: TGTGCCAGCAGCCAGGAGGGCAGGGATATGTCCGGGGAGCTGTTTTTT; CDR3: CASSQEGRDMSGELFF
size: .; J: TRBJ2-2; D: .; V: TRBV5-1; length: 17; DNA: TGCGCCAGCAGCTTGGAGTCAGGGCTGGAAAACACCGGGGAGCTGTTTTTT; CDR3: CASSLESGLENTGELFF
size: .; J: TRBJ2-1; D: TRBD2; V: TRBV29-1; length: 15; DNA: TGCAGCGTTGGGGGGACTAGCGGGCCCTACAATGAGCAGTTCTTC; CDR3: CSVGGTSGPYNEQFF
size: .; J: TRBJ2-5; D: TRBD1; V: TRBV19; length: 13; DNA: TGTGCCAGTAGTAGACAGGGGCGAGAGACCCAGTACTTC; CDR3: CASSRQGRETQYF
size: .; J: TRBJ2-3; D: TRBD2; V: TRBV5-4; length: 17; DNA: TGTGCCAGCAGCTCCCCGACTAGCGGGAGGGCCTGGGATACGCAGTATTTT; CDR3: CASSSPTSGRAWDTQYF
size: .; J: TRBJ1-6; D: TRBD1; V: TRBV11-2; length: 17; DNA: TGTGCCAGCAGCTTGAGGGGAGGGGGACAGGGGGCTTCACCCCTCCACTTT; CDR3: CASSLRGGGQGASPLHF
size: .; J: TRBJ2-3; D: .; V: TRBV6-5; length: 14; DNA: TGTGCCAGCAGCTCTAGACAGGGCACAGATACGCAGTATTTT; CDR3: CASSSRQGTDTQYF
size: .; J: TRBJ2-1; D: TRBD2; V: TRBV5-1; length: 15; DNA: TGCGCCAGCAGCTTGGAAACTAGCGCTTACAATGAGCAGTTCTTC; CDR3: CASSLETSAYNEQFF
size: .; J: TRBJ1-1; D: .; V: TRBV5-1; length: 14; DNA: TGCGCCAGCAGCTCTACCCAGGGGAACACTGAAGCTTTCTTT; CDR3: CASSSTQGNTEAFF
size: .; J: TRBJ1-5; D: TRBD1; V: TRBV7-2; length: 13; DNA: TGTGCCAGCAGCACAGGGGTGGCTCAGCCCCAGCATTTT; CDR3: CASSTGVAQPQHF
size: .; J: TRBJ1-2; D: .; V: TRBV19; length: 14; DNA: TGTGCCAGTAGGAAGGCTTGGGAGGCTTATGGCTACACCTTC; CDR3: CASRKAWEAYGYTF
size: .; J: TRBJ2-4; D: TRBD1; V: TRBV3-1/TRBV3-2; length: 16; DNA: TGTGCCAGCAGCCCATCTCAGCCGGGACAGATAAACATTCAGTACTTC; CDR3: CASSPSQPGQINIQYF
size: .; J: TRBJ2-3; D: TRBD1; V: TRBV2; length: 15; DNA: TGTGCCAGCAACCAGAGGGGGCTAGCAACAGATACGCAGTATTTT; CDR3: CASNQRGLATDTQYF
size: .; J: TRBJ2-2; D: .; V: TRBV3-1/TRBV3-2; length: 16; DNA: TGTGCCAGCAGCCCGTTCCTAGCGAGAGACACCGGGGAGCTGTTTTTT; CDR3: CASSPFLARDTGELFF
size: .; J: TRBJ2-5; D: .; V: TRBV14; length: 17; DNA: TGTGCCAGCAGCCAATATATCGGCCTAGCGAACCAAGAGACCCAGTACTTC; CDR3: CASSQYIGLANQETQYF
size: .; J: TRBJ2-1; D: TRBD1; V: TRBV24-1; length: 13; DNA: TGTGCCACCAGTGGGACAGGGCTCGATGAGCAGTTCTTC; CDR3: CATSGTGLDEQFF
size: .; J: TRBJ2-3; D: .; V: TRBV21-1; length: 13; DNA: TGTGCCAGCAGCAAAACGCGGCCAGATACGCAGTATTTT; CDR3: CASSKTRPDTQYF
size: .; J: TRBJ2-1; D: TRBD2; V: TRBV2; length: 13; DNA: TGTGCCAGCAGTGGGGGACTATTTAATGAGCAGTTCTTC; CDR3: CASSGGLFNEQFF
size: .; J: TRBJ2-7; D: TRBD1; V: TRBV5-6; length: 14; DNA: TGTGCCAGCAGCTTGTATGGGACAGCAGTCGAGCAGTACTTC; CDR3: CASSLYGTAVEQYF
size: once; J: TRBJ1-1; D: .; V: TRBV7-9; length: 13; DNA: TGTGCCAGCAGCTCCCAGGTGAACACTGAAGCTTTCTTT; CDR3: CASSSQVNTEAFF
size: .; J: TRBJ2-7; D: .; V: TRBV7-3; length: 15; DNA: TGTGCCAACGGAGTGGGACGGGAGATCGCATACGAGCAGTACTTC; CDR3: CANGVGREIAYEQYF
size: .; J: TRBJ2-1; D: .; V: TRBV6-2/TRBV6-3; length: 17; DNA: TGTGCCAGCAGCCTATCTGGGCAGGGCAACGTTTACAATGAGCAGTTCTTC; CDR3: CASSLSGQGNVYNEQFF
size: .; J: TRBJ1-5; D: .; V: TRBV7-9; length: 14; DNA: TGTGCCAGCAGCTTAGGGACAGTCAATCAGCCCCAGCATTTT; CDR3: CASSLGTVNQPQHF
size: once; J: TRBJ1-1; D: .; V: TRBV19; length: 14; DNA: TGTGCCAGTAGTATAGCCGGGATACACACTGAAGCTTTCTTT; CDR3: CASSIAGIHTEAFF
size: .; J: TRBJ2-3; D: TRBD2; V: TRBV2; length: 18; DNA: TGTGCCAGCATATCTTCACTAGCGGGAGTAGGTGGCACAGATACGCAGTATTTT; CDR3: CASISSLAGVGGTDTQYF
size: .; J: TRBJ2-1; D: .; V: TRBV29-1; length: 14; DNA: TGCAGCGGGTGGACGGGGAGCTCCTACAATGAGCAGTTCTTC; CDR3: CSGWTGSSYNEQFF
size: .; J: TRBJ2-3; D: .; V: TRBV5-4; length: 15; DNA: TGTGCCAGCAGCACGGGACTTAGCGAAGCAGATACGCAGTATTTT; CDR3: CASSTGLSEADTQYF
size: .; J: TRBJ1-6; D: .; V: TRBV5-8; length: 12; DNA: TGTGCCAGCAGCTTCTCCTCTTCACCCCTCCACTTT; CDR3: CASSFSSSPLHF
size: once; J: TRBJ2-7; D: .; V: TRBV7-6; length: 12; DNA: TGTGCCAGCAGCTTACCGGGGTACGAGCAGTACTTC; CDR3: CASSLPGYEQYF
size: .; J: TRBJ2-1; D: TRBD2; V: TRBV9; length: 15; DNA: TGTGCCAGCAGCGTAGAGGGGCTAGCGGAGAATGAGCAGTTCTTC; CDR3: CASSVEGLAENEQFF
size: .; J: TRBJ1-2; D: .; V: TRBV7-9; length: 14; DNA: TGTGCCAGCAGCTCTTTGTCAGCTAACTATGGCTACACCTTC; CDR3: CASSSLSANYGYTF
size: .; J: TRBJ2-5; D: TRBD2; V: TRBV3-1/TRBV3-2; length: 14; DNA: TGTGCCAGCAGCTTGGGCGGGAGATCAGAGACCCAGTACTTC; CDR3: CASSLGGRSETQYF
size: .; J: TRBJ2-1; D: TRBD2; V: TRBV7-9; length: 15; DNA: TGTGCCAGCAGCCCTATAGCGGGAGGGAGCAATGAGCAGTTCTTC; CDR3: CASSPIAGGSNEQFF
size: .; J: TRBJ2-7; D: .; V: TRBV11-2; length: 14; DNA: TGTGCCAGCAGCCTTGGGGCGAAGATCTACGAGCAGTACTTC; CDR3: CASSLGAKIYEQYF
size: .; J: TRBJ2-2; D: TRBD1; V: TRBV9; length: 14; DNA: TGTGCCAGCAGCGTGACAGGGGGATCCGGGGAGCTGTTTTTT; CDR3: CASSVTGGSGELFF
size: .; J: TRBJ2-3; D: TRBD2; V: TRBV5-1; length: 16; DNA: TGCGCCAGCAGCCCTTCCGGGACTAGCGGGAGTGATACGCAGTATTTT; CDR3: CASSPSGTSGSDTQYF
size: .; J: TRBJ1-1; D: .; V: TRBV6-1; length: 15; DNA: TGTGCCAGCAGTGAAGCTCACGGGTTGGGCACTGAAGCTTTCTTT; CDR3: CASSEAHGLGTEAFF
size: .; J: TRBJ2-7; D: .; V: TRBV5-4; length: 13; DNA: TGTGCCAGCAGCCGGGACACCCAATACGAGCAGTACTTC; CDR3: CASSRDTQYEQYF